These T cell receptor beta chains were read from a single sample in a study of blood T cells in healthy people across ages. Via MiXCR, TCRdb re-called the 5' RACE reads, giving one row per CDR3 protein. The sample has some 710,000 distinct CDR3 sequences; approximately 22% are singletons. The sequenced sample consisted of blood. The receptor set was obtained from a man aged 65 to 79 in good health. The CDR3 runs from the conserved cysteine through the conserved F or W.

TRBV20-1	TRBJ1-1	CSMDSPNTEAFF
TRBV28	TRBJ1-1	CASSFRTAKNTEAFF
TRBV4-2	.	CASSQDLAKAAVQFF
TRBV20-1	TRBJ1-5	CSARDINQPQHF
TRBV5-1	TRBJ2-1	CASSPLGDFSYNEQFF
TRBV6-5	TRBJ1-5	CASREDRSSNQPQHF
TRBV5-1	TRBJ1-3	CASSLGGSSSGNTIYF
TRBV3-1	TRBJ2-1	CASSQESGAPEQFF
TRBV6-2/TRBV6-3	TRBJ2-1	CASRTSGSTNEQFF
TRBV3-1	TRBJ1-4	CASSPYGGRANEKLFF
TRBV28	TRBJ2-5	CASSLEEFQETQYF
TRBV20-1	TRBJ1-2	CSARSLGGYGYTF
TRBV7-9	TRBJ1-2	CASSLKSSNYGYTF
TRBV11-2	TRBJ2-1	CASSSSSGGYEQFF
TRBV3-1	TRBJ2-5	CASSQDRGGEQYF
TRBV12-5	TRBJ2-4	CARPGPAKNIQYF
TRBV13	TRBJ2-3	CASSLRQGATDTQYF
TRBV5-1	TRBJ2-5	CASSTGGGETQYF
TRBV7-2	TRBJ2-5	CASSLVVTRGNQETQYF
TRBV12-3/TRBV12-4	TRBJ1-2	CASSFTPYGYTF
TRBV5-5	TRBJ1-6	CASSFWDVNSPLHF
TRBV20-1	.	CSARQGNDYEQYF
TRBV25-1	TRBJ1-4	CASSPHSSTNEKLFF
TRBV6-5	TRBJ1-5	CASKSRRDGNQPQHF
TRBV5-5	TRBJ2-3	CASSLVPFTDTQYF
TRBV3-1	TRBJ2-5	CASSQNQETQYF
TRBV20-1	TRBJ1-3	CSARSDRSGNTIYF
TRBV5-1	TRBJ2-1	CASSLTPDSLAYNEQFF
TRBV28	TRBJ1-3	CASSLGRTPSGNTIYF
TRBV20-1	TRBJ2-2	CSARGQGDTWNTGELFF
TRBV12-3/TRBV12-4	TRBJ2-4	CASSFAGTKNIQYF
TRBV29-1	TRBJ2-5	CSVAQGLKETQYF
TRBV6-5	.	CASSPGTGEVNEQFF
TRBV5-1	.	CASSLGTSSDEQYF
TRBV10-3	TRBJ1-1	CAISESGRANTEAFF
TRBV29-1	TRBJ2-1	CSVEELAGVDEQFF
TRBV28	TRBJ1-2	CASLDIGYTF
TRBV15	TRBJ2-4	CATSRVAGRWENIQYF
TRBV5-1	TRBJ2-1	CASSLAGFSYNEQFF
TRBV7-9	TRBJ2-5	CASSPGAVSRTQYF
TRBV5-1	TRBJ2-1	CASWAGGSYNEQFF
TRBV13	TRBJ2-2	CASSAPWANTGELFF
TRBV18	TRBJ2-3	CASSVKLGQISTDTQYF
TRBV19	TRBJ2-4	CASSPDLRGGIIQYF
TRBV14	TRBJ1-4	CASSTGANEKLFF
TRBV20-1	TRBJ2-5	CSARAFTGPNQETQYF
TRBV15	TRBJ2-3	CATSRDLGNSYTDTQYF